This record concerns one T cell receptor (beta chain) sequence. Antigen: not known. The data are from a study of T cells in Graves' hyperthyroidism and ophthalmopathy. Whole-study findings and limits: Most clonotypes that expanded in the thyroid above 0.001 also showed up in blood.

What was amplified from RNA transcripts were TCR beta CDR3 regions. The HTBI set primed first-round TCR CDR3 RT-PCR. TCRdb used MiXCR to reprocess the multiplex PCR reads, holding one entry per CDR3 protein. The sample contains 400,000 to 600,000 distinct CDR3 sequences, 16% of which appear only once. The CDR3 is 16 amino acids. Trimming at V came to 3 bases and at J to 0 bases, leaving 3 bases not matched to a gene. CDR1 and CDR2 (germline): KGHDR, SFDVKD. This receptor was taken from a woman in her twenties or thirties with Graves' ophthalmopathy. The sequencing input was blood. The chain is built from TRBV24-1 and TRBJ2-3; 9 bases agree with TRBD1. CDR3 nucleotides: TGTGCCACCAGTGATCGACAGGGGGAAAGCACAGATACGCAGTATTTT. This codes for CATSDRQGESTDTQYF.